A single sample gave rise to the 28 T cell receptor beta chains below, sequenced in a study of Ad26.COV2.S vaccination and SARS-CoV-2 variants. Described treatment: some 19 received Ad26.COV2.S at low or high dose, single or two shots; five or six received placebo; per-sample allocation not given. Day 63 after the first injection of vaccine or placebo was the sampling time. Profiled with immunoSEQ multiplex PCR; TCRdb holds only in-frame clones, not every one. The repertoire has roughly 700,000 clones, more than 80% of them found once; the top ten carry about 1.5%. Sequencing was performed on peripheral blood, taken in a trial of Ad26.COV2.S vaccine versus placebo. All receptors come from a person aged 18-60 years who received the Ad26.COV2.S COVID-19 vaccine or a placebo.

The rearrangement links TRBV18 to TRBJ2-7; D not resolved. The CDR3 has 13 amino acids. Germline loops: CDR1 KGHSH, CDR2 LQKENI. The V end was cut by 8 bases, the J end by 2 bases, with 13 bases between. The chain's CDR3 is CASQGQQTYEQYF. In DNA, the CDR3 is TGTGCCAGCCAAGGGCAGCAGACCTACGAGCAGTACTTC.

The chain combines TRBV3-1 (or the pseudogene TRBV3-2) with TRBJ2-7; D gene unclear. This CDR3 has 15 amino acids. V gave up 0 bases and J gave up 0 bases, with 9 bases separating them. CDR1 and CDR2 from the germline V gene are LGHDT and YNNKEL (reference sequence). The CDR3 coding sequence is TGTGCCAGCAGCCAAGATCGGATAACCTCCTACGAGCAGTACTTC. Its protein product is CASSQDRITSYEQYF.

The V call is TRBV19, the J call TRBJ1-5; D remains unclear. Trimming left V 3 bases short and J 5 bases short, with 14 bases between. CDR3 length equals 15 residues. Germline values: CDR1 LNHDA, CDR2 SQIVND (reference sequence). The CDR3 loop is CASSMDGAGYQPQHF. In nucleotides, the CDR3 is TGTGCCAGTAGTATGGACGGAGCGGGTTATCAGCCCCAGCATTTT.

The count of this clone is one. V is TRBV15 and J is TRBJ1-2; 7 positions match TRBD1. J lost 7 bases, V lost 0 bases, and 5 bases had no gene match. Germline V gene data show CDR1 as LNHNV and CDR2 as YYDKDF (reference sequence). The CDR3 consists of 14 residues. CDR3 DNA sequence: TGTGCCACCAGCAGAGATTCCGCAGGGGGTGGCTACACCTTC. Translating gives CATSRDSAGGGYTF.

The rearrangement uses TRBV5-1 and TRBJ2-7; 13 bases match TRBD2. The V segment lost 4 bases and the J segment 2 bases; nucleotides outside the gene matches: 3. This CDR3 is built from 15 residues. Germline CDR1 reads SGHRS; CDR2 reads YFSETQ. The CDR3 reads CASSPLAGGPYEQYF. The CDR3, as DNA: TGCGCCAGCAGCCCACTAGCGGGAGGGCCCTACGAGCAGTACTTC.

The table lists this clone with a count of one. The CDR3 coding sequence is TGTGCCAGCAGCCCGGGCTTATATAATTCACCCCTCCACTTT. Amino acids: CASSPGLYNSPLHF. The chain couples TRBV3-1 (or the pseudogene TRBV3-2) to TRBJ1-6; D is unclear. Trimming removed 4 bases at V and 4 bases at J, with 8 bases between. The CDR3 contains 14 residues. The V gene's germline CDR1 is LGHDT and CDR2 YNNKEL (reference sequence).

This sequence joins TRBV7-9 and TRBJ2-3; a weak D match, TRBD1 (5 bases). Trimming pared 1 base from V and 0 bases from J, leaving 11 bases between. Per the germline V gene, CDR1 is SEHNR and CDR2 is FQNEAQ (reference sequence). This CDR3 has 16 amino acids. The DNA of the CDR3 is TGTGCCAGCAGCTTAGTTGGGGCTTCTAGCACAGATACGCAGTATTTT. Translated, it gives CASSLVGASSTDTQYF.

V and J are TRBV30 and TRBJ1-1, with a tentative D call TRBD1 (5 bases). The CDR3 has 12 residues. V was pared by 3 bases and J by 4 bases, with 9 bases between. Germline V CDR1 and CDR2: GTSNPN, SVGIG (reference sequence). This chain's CDR3 is CAWSFGGTEAFF. CDR3 sequence (DNA): TGTGCCTGGAGCTTCGGGGGCACTGAAGCTTTCTTT. Combining the CDR3 with reference TRBV30 and TRBJ1-1 gives the whole variable domain SQTIHQWPATLVQPVGSPLSLECTVEGTSNPNLYWYRQAAGRGLQLLFYSVGIGQISSEVPQNLSASRPQDRQFILSSKKLLLSDSGFYLCAWSFGGTEAFFGQGTRLTVV.

The V call is TRBV19, the J call TRBJ2-2; 9 bases align to TRBD1. Germline CDR1 reads LNHDA; CDR2 reads SQIVND (reference sequence). The CDR3 loop spans 15 amino acids. The V gene end was trimmed by 5 bases and the J gene end by 7 bases; junction bases not matched to a gene: 8. The CDR3 sequence: CASSLQGAQSGELFF. In DNA form, the CDR3 reads TGTGCCAGTAGTCTACAGGGGGCGCAGAGCGGGGAGCTGTTTTTT.

This clone turned up a few times. The genes are TRBV7-2 and TRBJ1-2; TRBD1 matches at 8 bases. From germline, CDR1 is SGHTA and CDR2 FQGNSA. CDR3 length: 15 residues. The J segment lost 3 bases and the V segment lost 5 bases, leaving 8 bases of the junction unmatched. The CDR3 is CASSTTTGEDYGYTF. Written as DNA, the CDR3 is TGTGCCAGCAGCACCACGACAGGGGAGGACTATGGCTACACCTTC.

This clone is a singleton in its sample. V is TRBV19 and J is TRBJ2-1; 14 bases line up with TRBD2. With 5 bases clipped from V and 9 bases from J, the junction kept 9 bases outside the gene matches. Germline-derived CDR1 and CDR2 are LNHDA and SQIVND (reference sequence). CDR3 size: 16 residues. In DNA, the CDR3 is TGTGCCAGTAGTCCCCCCGGGACTAGCGGGAGAAGTGAGCAGTTCTTC. This gives the protein CASSPPGTSGRSEQFF.

CDR3 sequence: CASSLEGLAGGNEQFF. The CDR3 region has the DNA TGTGCCAGCAGCTTAGAGGGACTAGCGGGGGGTAATGAGCAGTTCTTC. The chain uses TRBV13 and TRBJ2-1; TRBD2 agrees at 15 bases. V gave up 1 base and J gave up 7 bases; unmatched junction bases: 2. This CDR3 has 16 amino acids. The germline gives CDR1 PRHDT, CDR2 FYEKMQ (reference sequence).

The chain links TRBV5-1 to TRBJ2-7, with D uncertain. CDR1 SGHRS and CDR2 YFSETQ come from the germline V gene. This CDR3 contains 14 residues. Trimming left V 4 bases short and J 7 bases short, with 18 bases between. The CDR3 nucleotides read TGCGCCAGCAGCCTGAGACCGGTTCTGGGAGAGCAGTACTTC. It specifies CASSLRPVLGEQYF.

This clone was recorded once. The J gene is TRBJ1-3, the V gene TRBV30, with TRBD1 as a possible D gene (6 bases). This CDR3 has 17 amino acids. V was trimmed by 0 bases and J by 1 base, leaving 16 bases between them. The germline CDR1 and CDR2 sequences are GTSNPN and SVGIG (reference sequence). The CDR3 DNA reads as TGTGCCTGGAGTGTCGCTAGGACAGCTGTTTCTGGAAACACCATATATTTT. Its protein is CAWSVARTAVSGNTIYF.

This sequence joins TRBV5-4 and TRBJ2-1, with 11 bases identical to TRBD2. The CDR3 covers 17 residues. Germline assignment: CDR1 SGHNT and CDR2 YYREEE (reference sequence). V was pared by 2 bases and J by 8 bases, with 12 bases of the junction left unmatched. The CDR3 DNA sequence: TGTGCCAGCAGCTTAATACCGCTAGCGGGAGGTATCGATGAGCAGTTCTTC. Its protein is CASSLIPLAGGIDEQFF.

This chain uses TRBV2 with TRBJ1-3; D gene ambiguous. Germline loops: CDR1 SNHLY, CDR2 FYNNEI. V was trimmed by 0 bases and J by 0 bases, leaving 9 bases between them. The CDR3 covers 16 residues. CDR3 sequence: CASSEAHVPSGNTIYF. CDR3 coding DNA: TGTGCCAGCAGTGAAGCGCACGTGCCCTCTGGAAACACCATATATTTT.

This clone came up once. The chain couples TRBV5-5 to TRBJ1-4; D is unclear. Deletions cut 2 bases from V and 7 bases from J, with 9 bases between. Germline CDR1 SGHKS, CDR2 YYEKEE (reference sequence). The CDR3 loop spans 13 amino acids. CDR3 in amino acids: CASSFFASEKLFF. The DNA for the CDR3 is TGTGCCAGCAGCTTCTTTGCATCTGAAAAACTGTTTTTT.

This clone has a handful of counts. The V and J genes are TRBV7-7 and TRBJ2-2; possible D gene TRBD1, 6 bases. The CDR3 extends over 15 amino acids. Trimming took 2 bases from V and 2 from J, leaving 9 bases between them. CDR1 SSHAT and CDR2 FNYEAQ come from the germline V gene (reference sequence). The CDR3 loop is CASSLTGTNTGELFF. The CDR3 DNA sequence: TGTGCCAGCAGCTTAACGGGGACAAACACCGGGGAGCTGTTTTTT.

The gene calls are TRBV2 and TRBJ1-6; 10 bases match TRBD1. The CDR3 runs 14 residues. J gave up 9 bases and V 6 bases, and 5 bases lay outside the gene matches. In germline, CDR1 is SNHLY, CDR2 FYNNEI. The DNA for the CDR3 is TGTGCCAGCAGACCCGGGACAGGGGTTTCACCCCTCCACTTT. This codes for CASRPGTGVSPLHF.

The chain links TRBV2 to TRBJ2-7; D uncertain. In germline, CDR1 is SNHLY, CDR2 FYNNEI. Trimming shortened V by 1 base and J by 0 bases, and 10 bases separated the two germline ends. The CDR3 loop spans 15 amino acids. This CDR3 reads CASSEGVVTSYEQYF. The CDR3 DNA sequence: TGTGCCAGCAGTGAAGGGGTAGTAACCTCCTACGAGCAGTACTTC.

The V and J genes are TRBV19 and TRBJ1-4; tentative D call: TRBD1 (6 bases). The length of the CDR3 is 13 residues. Germline values: CDR1 LNHDA, CDR2 SQIVND (reference sequence). Trimming cost V 10 bases and J 4 bases, with 13 bases left between them. The CDR3 protein is CAISDRSNEKLFF. The DNA of the CDR3 is TGTGCCATCTCCGACAGGAGTAATGAAAAACTGTTTTTT.

The chain combines TRBV20-1 with TRBJ1-2; no clear D gene. Germline V gene data show CDR1 as DFQATT and CDR2 as SNEGSKA (reference sequence). Trimming stripped 3 bases from V and 4 bases from J, with 9 bases between. This CDR3 is 12 amino acids long. CDR3 sequence reads: CSASPQPYGYTF. In nucleotides, the CDR3 is TGCAGTGCTAGTCCCCAACCCTATGGCTACACCTTC.

The rearrangement uses TRBV10-1 and TRBJ1-1; no reliable D call. In germline, CDR1 is WNHNN, CDR2 SYGVQD (reference sequence). This CDR3 spans 13 amino acids. Trimming took 10 bases from V and 0 from J, leaving 12 bases between them. CDR3 sequence: CATETGMNTEAFF. CDR3 coding DNA: TGCGCCACGGAGACGGGGATGAACACTGAAGCTTTCTTT.

The rearrangement uses TRBV29-1 and TRBJ1-2; 7 bases are shared with TRBD1. V was clipped by 4 bases and J by 3 bases; unmatched bases: 11. The CDR3 is 15 residues long. Germline loops: CDR1 SQVTM, CDR2 ANQGSEA. CDR3 in DNA: TGCAGCGTTGTTAGTAGCCAGACAGGGTACTATGGCTACACCTTC. Protein sequence: CSVVSSQTGYYGYTF.

The chain joins TRBV7-6 to TRBJ1-5; 9 bases fit TRBD1. This CDR3 is built from 14 residues. In germline, CDR1 is SGHVS, CDR2 FNYEAQ. J lost 2 bases, V lost 5 bases, and 1 base had no gene match. CDR3 region: CASSRTGGNQPQHF. Here the CDR3 DNA reads TGTGCCAGCAGCCGGACAGGGGGCAATCAGCCCCAGCATTTT.

The gene calls are TRBV15 and TRBJ1-2, with no clear D. Per the germline V gene, CDR1 is LNHNV and CDR2 is YYDKDF (reference sequence). Trimming left V 0 bases short and J 4 bases short, with 9 bases between. The CDR3 consists of 14 residues. CDR3 in DNA: TGTGCCACCAGCAGAGAAGTGGGTTTCTATGGCTACACCTTC. Translation: CATSREVGFYGYTF.

The chain carries TRBV19 and TRBJ2-7; D might be TRBD2 (5 bases). Trimming cost V 3 bases and J 3 bases, with 12 bases left between them. CDR3 length: 14 amino acids. CDR1 is LNHDA, CDR2 SQIVND, per germline (reference sequence). CDR3 protein: CASSIVGALYEQYF. The DNA for the CDR3 is TGTGCCAGTAGTATTGTGGGAGCACTCTACGAGCAGTACTTC.

This rearrangement joins TRBV28 to TRBJ1-2; no reliable D call. The germline CDR1 and CDR2 sequences are MDHEN and SYDVKM. V gave up 2 bases and J gave up 4 bases, with 5 bases separating them. The CDR3 runs 12 residues. The CDR3 sequence is CASSLGGYGYTF. The CDR3 DNA reads TGTGCCAGCAGTTTAGGAGGCTATGGCTACACCTTC.